The clone carrying this T cell receptor beta chain was counted a few times. Its specificity is not known. The data were taken from a study of blood T cells in healthy people across ages. Notes on the study in general: Unsorted PBMCs prevented conclusive naive versus antigen-experienced comparison.

With a J-beta primer mix and a sample-barcoded 5' primer, a second PCR ran about 6 to 11 cycles. Each of the cDNA molecules was tagged by a template-switch adaptor with 12 random nucleotides. TCRdb re-analysed the 5' RACE reads in MiXCR, keeping a single row per CDR3 protein. The data hold some 1.4 million distinct CDR3 sequences, with roughly 45% observed a single time. Aged roughly 6 to 100, donors were systemically healthy Caucasians from Russia. Sequencing used blood. The sequence was collected from a woman between 18 and 29 years old in good health.

The CDR3 nucleotides read TGCAGTGCTAGAGATCTTACTCGGGGGGCGACAGATACGCAGTATTTT. Translation gives CSARDLTRGATDTQYF. The chain employs TRBV20-1 and TRBJ2-3; a weak D match, TRBD2 (7 bases). The CDR3 is 16 residues long. The V gene's germline CDR1 is DFQATT and CDR2 SNEGSKA (reference sequence). The V gene lost 0 bases and the J gene lost 3 bases, with 16 bases spanning the gap.